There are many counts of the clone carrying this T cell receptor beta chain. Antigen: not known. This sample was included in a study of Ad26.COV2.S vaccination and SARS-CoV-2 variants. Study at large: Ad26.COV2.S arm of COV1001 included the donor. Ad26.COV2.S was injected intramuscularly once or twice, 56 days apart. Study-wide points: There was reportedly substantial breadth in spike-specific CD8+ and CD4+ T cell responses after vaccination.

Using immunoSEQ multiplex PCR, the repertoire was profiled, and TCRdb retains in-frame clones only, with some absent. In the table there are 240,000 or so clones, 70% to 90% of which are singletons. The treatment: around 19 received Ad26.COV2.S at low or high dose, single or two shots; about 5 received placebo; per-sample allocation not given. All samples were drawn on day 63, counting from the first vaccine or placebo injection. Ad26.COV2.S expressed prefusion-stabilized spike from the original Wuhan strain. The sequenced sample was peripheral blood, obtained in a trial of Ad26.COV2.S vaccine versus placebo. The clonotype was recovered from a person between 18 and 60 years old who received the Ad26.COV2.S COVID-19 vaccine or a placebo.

The CDR3 region has the DNA TGTGCCAGCAGTCTCTCTCCCGGGACAGGGGGCGAGCAGTACTTC. As protein: CASSLSPGTGGEQYF. The chain is built from TRBV27 and TRBJ2-7, with 11 bases aligning to TRBD1. V shed 5 bases, J shed 6 bases, and the junction held 9 bases outside the gene matches. CDR3 length equals 15 residues. The germline CDR1 and CDR2 sequences are MNHEY and SMNVEV (reference sequence).